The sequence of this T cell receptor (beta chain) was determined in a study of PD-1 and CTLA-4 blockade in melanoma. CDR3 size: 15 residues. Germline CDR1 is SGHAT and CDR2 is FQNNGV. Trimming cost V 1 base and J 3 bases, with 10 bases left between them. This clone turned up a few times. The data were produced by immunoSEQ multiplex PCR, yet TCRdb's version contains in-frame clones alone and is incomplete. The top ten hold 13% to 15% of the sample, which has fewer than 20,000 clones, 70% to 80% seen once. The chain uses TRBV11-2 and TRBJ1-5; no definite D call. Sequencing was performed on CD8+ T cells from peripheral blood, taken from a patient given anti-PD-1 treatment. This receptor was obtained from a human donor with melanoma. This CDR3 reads CASSLVGNPNQPQHF. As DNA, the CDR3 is TGTGCCAGCAGCTTAGTGGGGAATCCCAATCAGCCCCAGCATTTT. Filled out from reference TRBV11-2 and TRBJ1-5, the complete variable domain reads EAGVAQSPRYKIIEKRQSVAFWCNPISGHATLYWYQQILGQGPKLLIQFQNNGVVDDSQLPKDRFSAERLKGVDSTLKIQPAKLEDSAVYLCASSLVGNPNQPQHFGDGTRLSIL.